This TCR beta chain was retrieved from a study of cytomegalovirus exposure and HLA in healthy donors. Study-level information: Sequencing of 150 million to 200 million T cells in an earlier analysis found 95 million to 120 million unique TCR beta sequences.

This clone was picked up one time. Amplification used 60 Vbeta primers and 13 Jbeta primers. The assay was immunoSEQ multiplex PCR, and TCRdb's table has in-frame clones only and misses some. This repertoire shows roughly 160,000 clones, about four fifths found once; its top ten account for about 4.7%. Germline CDR1 and CDR2: SGDLS and YYNGEE. This CDR3 is 15 amino acids long. V lost 4 bases and J lost 4; bases outside the gene matches: 6. This receptor was identified in a man under 40 in good health and CMV-seronegative. This chain joins TRBV9 and TRBJ1-4, with 8 bases matching TRBD1. What was sequenced was PBMCs. The CDR3 sequence: CASSPRTGSNEKLFF. The CDR3 DNA is TGTGCCAGCAGCCCGCGGACAGGGAGTAATGAAAAACTGTTTTTT.